Included here is one TCR beta chain sequence, with context. What it binds is unknown. Here immunoSEQ multiplex PCR was the method, and the copy in TCRdb shows in-frame clones only, minus some. The sample has 2 million to 2.5 million clones; approximately 90% are singletons. This entry belongs to a study of shared clonotypes between healthy human individuals. Study-wide context: Each donor had three CD4 naive, three CD4 memory, two CD8 naive and one CD8 memory plate.

The V end lost 1 base, the J end lost 5 bases, and 17 bases lay between the germline ends. Germline CDR1 and CDR2: SGHTA and FQGNSA. The length of the CDR3 is 16 residues. The study's findings and limits: Clonotype sharing among donors was thought likely to change with sequencing depth. Clonotypes that were shared across a few donors made up approximately 5% of naive CD4 clonotypes. A limitation of the genetic and exposure-history diversity represented arose from few donors.

Material: naive CD4+ T cells from PBMCs. The subset was: CD45RA+ positively selected. The TCR was taken from a man aged 18 to 29 in good health. Some clones in this sample may be carry-over from other donors' samples. V gene TRBV7-2 combines with J gene TRBJ2-5; possibly TRBD2 for D (6 bases). CDR3 sequence: CASSLGTTRGMETQYF. The CDR3 DNA sequence: TGTGCCAGCAGCTTAGGGACTACTCGGGGGATGGAGACCCAGTACTTC.